This entry lists 13 T cell receptor beta chains sequenced from one sample in a study of cytomegalovirus exposure and HLA in healthy donors. The PCR was carried out with 60 Vbeta primers and 13 Jbeta primers. The assay was immunoSEQ multiplex PCR, and TCRdb's table has in-frame clones only and misses some. The sample data list 95,000 to 150,000 clones. Sequencing input: PBMCs. The receptors derive from a man aged 25 to 45 in good health and CMV-seronegative.

The gene calls are TRBV6-4 and TRBJ2-2; maybe TRBD1 (7 bases). Germline-derived CDR1 and CDR2 are MRHNA and SNTAGT. This CDR3 is built from 14 residues. Trimming removed 3 bases at V and 4 bases at J, with 9 bases between. The CDR3 loop reads CASSEEGATGELFF. Here the CDR3 DNA reads TGTGCCAGCAGTGAGGAGGGGGCCACCGGGGAGCTGTTTTTT.

In DNA form, the CDR3 reads TGTGCCAGTCAGAGGCTCGGGGGAACCGACACAGATACGCAGTATTTT. Its translation is CASQRLGGTDTDTQYF. The chain uses TRBV19 and TRBJ2-3, with D possibly being TRBD2 (6 bases). This CDR3 has 16 amino acids. Between the trimmed V and J ends, which lost 8 bases and 2 bases, there was a span of 20 bases. CDR1 and CDR2 (germline): LNHDA, SQIVND (reference sequence).

The chain joins TRBV18 to TRBJ2-1, with 7 bases aligning to TRBD2. CDR1 is KGHSH, CDR2 LQKENI, per germline. V lost 3 bases and J lost 1; bases outside the gene matches: 9. The CDR3 consists of 17 residues. CDR3 in amino acids: CASSPVIAGNSYNEQFF. The CDR3 DNA sequence: TGTGCCAGCTCACCGGTAATAGCGGGTAATTCCTACAATGAGCAGTTCTTC.

The V gene is TRBV12-5, the J gene TRBJ1-1; D is possibly TRBD1 (6 bases). The CDR3 runs to 13 residues. V was shortened by 6 bases and J by 3 bases, with 11 bases between the two germline ends. In germline, CDR1 is LGHNT, CDR2 FRNRAP. CDR3 DNA sequence: TGTGCTAGTGGGAAAACAGGGTACACTGAAGCTTTCTTT. It codes for CASGKTGYTEAFF.

V gene TRBV9 combines with J gene TRBJ1-5; D call uncertain. The CDR3 is 14 residues long. Germline V lookup: CDR1 SGDLS, CDR2 YYNGEE. The V and J ends lost 0 bases and 5 bases respectively, with 9 bases between them. CDR3 in DNA: TGTGCCAGCAGCGTAGGAGACGGGGATCAGCCCCAGCATTTT. Protein sequence: CASSVGDGDQPQHF.

The chain employs TRBV6-5 and TRBJ1-1, with no clear D. V gave up 0 bases and J gave up 8 bases, with 10 bases separating them. The CDR3 contains 13 residues. Germline V gene sequence: CDR1 MNHEY, CDR2 SVGAGI. CDR3: CASSYSEADEAFF. The DNA for the CDR3 is TGTGCCAGCAGTTACTCTGAGGCCGACGAAGCTTTCTTT.

CDR3 protein: CASEGASGLKVTQYF. For the CDR3, the DNA is TGTGCCAGCGAGGGCGCTAGCGGCCTGAAGGTGACCCAGTACTTC. The chain employs TRBV6-1 and TRBJ2-5, with 7 bases that match TRBD2. The V and J ends lost 8 bases and 7 bases, in that order; junction bases with no gene match: 16. The CDR3 sequence is 15 residues long. CDR1 MNHNS and CDR2 SASEGT come from the germline V gene.

The V gene is TRBV10-1, the J gene TRBJ1-2; TRBD1 matches 9 bases. Germline CDR1 is WNHNN and CDR2 is SYGVQD (reference sequence). The CDR3 length is 13 residues. Unmatched junction bases numbered 2, after V lost 3 bases and J lost 6 bases. The CDR3 loop reads CASSETGGNGYTF. The CDR3 DNA reads as TGCGCCAGCAGTGAAACAGGGGGCAATGGCTACACCTTC.

The J gene is TRBJ1-1, the V gene TRBV10-3; no clear D gene. V lost 0 bases and J 2 bases, leaving 13 bases between the germline ends. The germline gives CDR1 ENHRY, CDR2 SYGVKD. The CDR3 has 16 residues. DNA for the CDR3: TGTGCCATCAGTGAGTCGAGGGCAGACCTAAACACTGAAGCTTTCTTT. Residues: CAISESRADLNTEAFF.

The chain combines TRBV2 with TRBJ2-3; 9 nucleotides align to TRBD1. The V and J ends lost 5 bases and 0 bases, in that order; junction bases with no gene match: 6. This CDR3 has 16 amino acids. Germline CDR1 SNHLY, CDR2 FYNNEI. DNA for the CDR3: TGTGCCAGCAGTTCGACAGGGGGAGGGAGCACAGATACGCAGTATTTT. It translates to CASSSTGGGSTDTQYF. Full variable domain (missing parts from reference TRBV2 and TRBJ2-3): EPEVTQTPSHQVTQMGQEVILRCVPISNHLYFYWYRQILGQKVEFLVSFYNNEISEKSEIFDDQFSVERPDGSNFTLKIRSTKLEDSAMYFCASSSTGGGSTDTQYFGPGTRLTVL.

This sequence joins TRBV19 and TRBJ1-1; 10 bases are shared with TRBD1. In germline, CDR1 is LNHDA, CDR2 SQIVND (reference sequence). V shed 3 bases and J 5 bases; nucleotides not matched to a gene: 6. The CDR3 spans 15 residues. The CDR3 nucleotides are TGTGCCAGTAGTATGATGGGGACAGGGGTGACTGAAGCTTTCTTT. Its translation: CASSMMGTGVTEAFF.

The chain is built from TRBV7-9 and TRBJ2-7; 11 bases line up with TRBD2. Germline V gene lookup returns CDR1 SEHNR and CDR2 FQNEAQ (reference sequence). The V and J ends lost 7 bases and 3 bases, in that order; junction bases with no gene match: 8. The CDR3 covers 15 residues. The CDR3 region has the DNA TGTGCCAGCACCGGGGGACTAGCGGAGAACTACGAGCAGTACTTC. As protein: CASTGGLAENYEQYF.

This chain joins TRBV11-3 and TRBJ2-1; D might be TRBD2 (6 bases). V was trimmed by 1 base and J by 5 bases, leaving 9 bases between them. The CDR3 is 14 amino acids. Germline V gives CDR1 SGHNT, CDR2 YENEEA. CDR3 bases: TGTGCCAGCAGCTTAGGAGGAGGGGACAATGAGCAGTTCTTC. Its translation is CASSLGGGDNEQFF.